What follows are 32 T cell receptor beta chains derived from one specimen sequenced in a study of CD8 T cells in ankylosing spondylitis. MiXCR, run by TCRdb on the 5' RACE reads, gives a single entry per CDR3 protein. This sample yields some 270,000 distinct CDR3 sequences, of which more than 25% are seen a single time; about 4.2% belongs to the top ten. Sequenced input: blood, either unsorted or a sorted T cell fraction (not recorded which). The receptors derive from a male donor with ankylosing spondylitis or in good health (not recorded which).

This clonotype turned up a few times. The rearrangement joins TRBV6-9 to TRBJ2-7; tentatively, D is TRBD1 or TRBD2 (5 bases each). Germline V gene sequence: CDR1 MNHGY, CDR2 SVAAGI. The CDR3 runs 14 residues. The V and J ends lost 2 bases and 7 bases respectively, with 15 bases between them. This CDR3 reads CASSYRMGVGEQYF. CDR3 coding DNA: TGTGCCAGCAGTTATAGAATGGGGGTGGGGGAGCAGTACTTC.

This clonotype has only a few counts. The J gene is TRBJ1-5, the V gene TRBV12-3 or TRBV12-4; possible D gene TRBD1, 6 bases. CDR3 length: 14 amino acids. Trimming removed 6 bases from V and 3 bases from J, with 12 bases in between. CDR3 nucleotide sequence: TGTGCCAGCAGCCTAGGGGGGCTCAATCAGCCCCAGCATTTT. It encodes CASSLGGLNQPQHF.

This rearrangement joins TRBV12-3 or TRBV12-4 to TRBJ1-2, with D perhaps matching TRBD1 (6 bases). The germline V and J ends were trimmed by 3 bases and 3 bases, with 14 bases remaining between them. The CDR3 runs 15 residues. The CDR3 here is CASSLFQGSHYGYTF. The CDR3 nucleotides are TGTGCCAGCAGTTTGTTTCAGGGGTCCCACTATGGCTACACCTTC.

The genes are TRBV9 and TRBJ2-7, with TRBD2 matching 12 bases. Germline assignment: CDR1 SGDLS and CDR2 YYNGEE. The junction had 7 bases not matched to a gene; V was cut back by 0 bases and J by 3 bases. CDR3 length: 17 amino acids. The CDR3 region has the DNA TGTGCCAGCAGCGTAGCTCCGACTAGCGGGGGAGGCTACGAGCAGTACTTC. Protein product: CASSVAPTSGGGYEQYF.

This chain uses TRBV29-1 with TRBJ2-1; 9 positions agree with TRBD2. With V trimmed by 4 bases and J by 10 bases, 8 bases remained unmatched. The CDR3 is 13 residues long. Germline CDR1 reads SQVTM; CDR2 reads ANQGSEA. The CDR3 here is CSVAPPLAGEQFF. The DNA of the CDR3 is TGCAGCGTTGCCCCACCGCTAGCGGGAGAGCAGTTCTTC.

This clonotype appeared a few times. The chain uses TRBV29-1 and TRBJ2-5; D possibly matches TRBD1 or TRBD2 (5 bases each). Trimming stripped 6 bases from V and 5 bases from J, with 10 bases between. The germline gives CDR1 SQVTM, CDR2 ANQGSEA. This CDR3 is built from 11 residues. The CDR3: CSVTRDETQYF. The CDR3 nucleotides read TGCAGCGTCACTCGGGACGAGACCCAGTACTTC.

CDR3 nucleotides: TGCAGTGCTAGAGATGGGAGGACTAGCGGGGGGGCCCTGGGAGATACGCAGTATTTT. This translates into CSARDGRTSGGALGDTQYF. The chain recombines TRBV20-1 with TRBJ2-3; 15 nucleotides line up with TRBD2. The CDR3 contains 19 residues. With 0 bases clipped from V and 5 bases from J, the junction kept 12 bases outside the gene matches. Germline lookup yields CDR1 DFQATT and CDR2 SNEGSKA (reference sequence).

The CDR3: CASSYRASPLHF. The CDR3 DNA sequence: TGTGCCAGCAGTTACAGGGCTTCACCCCTCCACTTT. This chain joins TRBV6-5 and TRBJ1-6; D is unclear. CDR3 length: 12 amino acids. V gave up 2 bases and J gave up 9 bases, with 5 bases separating them. The germline V gene encodes CDR1 MNHEY and CDR2 SVGAGI.

The table lists this clonotype with a few counts. The J gene is TRBJ2-5, the V gene TRBV29-1, with 7 bases lining up with TRBD1. The CDR3 has 12 amino acids. Per germline, CDR1 SQVTM and CDR2 ANQGSEA. The ends lost 7 bases at V and 5 bases at J; junction bases unmatched: 7. The CDR3 coding sequence is TGCAGCGGGCGAGGGGGCTGGGAGACCCAGTACTTC. Translated, it gives CSGRGGWETQYF.

Ten or more counts support this clonotype. The genes are TRBV20-1 and TRBJ2-7, with D hard to call. The CDR3 is made up of 13 amino acids. In germline, CDR1 is DFQATT, CDR2 SNEGSKA (reference sequence). Trimming took 0 bases from V and 7 from J, leaving 13 bases between them. The CDR3 nucleotides are TGCAGTGCTAGAGAATCTGGTAGGGCTGAGCAGTACTTC. This translates into CSARESGRAEQYF.

This rearrangement joins TRBV9 to TRBJ1-4, with D perhaps matching TRBD1 (6 bases). The CDR3 loop spans 14 amino acids. V was shortened by 2 bases and J by 7 bases, with 12 bases between the two germline ends. Per the germline V gene, CDR1 is SGDLS and CDR2 is YYNGEE. CDR3 region: CASSVDRTGEKLFF. As DNA, the CDR3 is TGTGCCAGCAGCGTCGACAGGACGGGTGAAAAACTGTTTTTT. The whole variable domain, remainder taken from reference TRBV9 and TRBJ1-4, is DSGVTQTPKHLITATGQRVTLRCSPRSGDLSVYWYQQSLDQGLQFLIQYYNGEERAKGNILERFSAQQFPDLHSELNLSSLELGDSALYFCASSVDRTGEKLFFGSGTQLSVL.

This rearrangement joins TRBV12-3 or TRBV12-4 to TRBJ2-3; D is unresolved. The length of the CDR3 is 16 residues. Deletions cut 4 bases from V and 3 bases from J, with 17 bases between. The CDR3 loop is CASSSARIDETDTQYF. CDR3 DNA: TGTGCCAGCAGTTCCGCAAGGATCGATGAAACAGATACGCAGTATTTT.

The chain joins TRBV12-3 or TRBV12-4 to TRBJ2-5; D remains ambiguous. The CDR3 covers 14 residues. The V gene lost 3 bases and the J gene lost 3 bases, with 11 bases spanning the gap. CDR3 amino acids: CASSFGRLKETQYF. CDR3 DNA sequence: TGTGCCAGCAGTTTTGGGCGGCTAAAAGAGACCCAGTACTTC.

This clonotype has a single count. This chain links TRBV12-3 or TRBV12-4 with TRBJ2-5; 10 bases match TRBD2. The CDR3 totals 15 residues. V lost 5 bases to trimming and J lost 3 bases; unmatched junction nucleotides: 6. In DNA form, the CDR3 reads TGTGCCAGCAGTCCGACTAGCGGGTACAAAGAGACCCAGTACTTC. It specifies CASSPTSGYKETQYF.

The chain joins TRBV20-1 to TRBJ2-3; perhaps TRBD1 as D (5 bases). This CDR3 has 13 residues. Germline loops: CDR1 DFQATT, CDR2 SNEGSKA (reference sequence). V was trimmed by 2 bases and J by 5 bases, leaving 11 bases between them. In DNA, the CDR3 is TGCAGTGCTAGAATCCCTAGGGGAGATACGCAGTATTTT. Protein sequence: CSARIPRGDTQYF.

This clonotype was seen repeatedly, ten times or more. The chain joins TRBV6-5 to TRBJ2-7; D is possibly TRBD2 (5 bases). The CDR3 has 15 residues. The V and J ends lost 0 bases and 5 bases respectively, with 14 bases between them. Per germline, CDR1 MNHEY and CDR2 SVGAGI. CDR3 residues: CASSYSLWRKDEQYF. CDR3 nucleotides: TGTGCCAGCAGTTACTCTCTGTGGAGGAAGGACGAGCAGTACTTC.

This clonotype was seen a handful of times. The CDR3 loop is CASSSGGQGAFDQPQHF. CDR3 in DNA: TGCGCCAGCAGCTCGGGTGGGCAGGGGGCTTTCGATCAGCCCCAGCATTTT. The chain recombines TRBV5-1 with TRBJ1-5; TRBD1 matches at 8 bases. V lost 3 bases and J lost 5; bases outside the gene matches: 13. The CDR3 has 17 residues. Germline values: CDR1 SGHRS, CDR2 YFSETQ.

This chain joins TRBV6-1 and TRBJ1-5; D is possibly TRBD1 (5 bases). V shed 10 bases and J shed 0 bases, with 13 bases lying between them. This CDR3 is built from 14 residues. CDR1 and CDR2 (germline): MNHNS, SASEGT. This chain's CDR3 is CATPGIYSNQPQHF. The CDR3, as DNA: TGTGCCACCCCAGGGATTTATAGCAATCAGCCCCAGCATTTT.

This clonotype was detected many times. The chain has TRBV24-1 and TRBJ2-5; TRBD1 matches 8 bases. Germline values: CDR1 KGHDR, CDR2 SFDVKD. CDR3 length: 14 residues. J was trimmed by 2 bases and V by 5 bases; bases with no gene match: 3. CDR3 loop: CATSGGQGQETQYF. The CDR3 DNA sequence: TGTGCCACCAGTGGTGGACAGGGACAAGAGACCCAGTACTTC.

The V and J genes are TRBV4-2 and TRBJ2-7, with D tentatively TRBD1 or TRBD2 (5 bases each). Germline V gene lookup returns CDR1 LGHNA and CDR2 YNFKEQ. This CDR3 contains 15 residues. With 4 bases removed from V and 2 bases from J, the gap between germline ends came to 15 bases. The CDR3: CASSLLRDATYEQYF. Here the CDR3 DNA reads TGTGCCAGCAGCCTGCTTCGGGACGCTACCTACGAGCAGTACTTC.

This clonotype was seen more than once but under ten times. CDR3 residues: CATSTRDRGTYEQYF. DNA for the CDR3: TGTGCCACCAGCACGCGGGACAGGGGGACCTACGAGCAGTACTTC. The chain employs TRBV15 and TRBJ2-7, with 11 bases matching TRBD1. CDR3 length: 15 residues. Germline CDR1 and CDR2: LNHNV and YYDKDF (reference sequence). With V trimmed by 4 bases and J by 2 bases, 4 bases remained unmatched.

The chain employs TRBV12-3 or TRBV12-4 and TRBJ2-2; D unclear. The CDR3 covers 13 residues. CDR3 in DNA: TGTGCGTGGCTGGGTCCGAACACCGGGGAGCTGTTTTTT. Translating gives CAWLGPNTGELFF.

The genes are TRBV6-5 and TRBJ2-7; D is undetermined. V gave up 6 bases and J gave up 4 bases, with 10 bases separating them. There are 12 residues in the CDR3. Per germline, CDR1 MNHEY and CDR2 SVGAGI. DNA of the CDR3: TGTGCCAGCAGCCCGGACGGGTACGAGCAGTACTTC. Amino acid sequence: CASSPDGYEQYF.

About this clonotype: A read error may account for a junction end that differs from germline. The chain couples TRBV20-1 to TRBJ2-4; 12 bases agree with TRBD2. CDR3 length equals 13 residues. The germline V gene encodes CDR1 DFQATT and CDR2 SNEGSKA (reference sequence). CDR3 in DNA: TGCAGTGCAAGAGGACTAGCGGGACACATTCAGTACTTC. Residues: CSARGLAGHIQYF.

This clonotype was observed a handful of times. This chain uses TRBV6-1 with TRBJ2-7, with D hard to call. CDR1 MNHNS and CDR2 SASEGT come from the germline V gene. Trimming removed 6 bases from V and 2 bases from J, with 11 bases in between. The CDR3 sequence is 13 residues long. The CDR3 DNA follows: TGTGCCAGCAGCGATCCCAACGCCTACGAGCAGTACTTC. Amino acid sequence: CASSDPNAYEQYF.

There are a few counts of this clonotype. The rearrangement uses TRBV20-1 and TRBJ2-2; D ambiguous. This CDR3 has 15 residues. Looked up from germline, CDR1 is DFQATT and CDR2 is SNEGSKA (reference sequence). V lost 5 bases and J lost 0, with 13 bases in between. The CDR3 sequence is CSARRAAANTGELFF. Written as DNA, the CDR3 is TGCAGTGCTCGGCGTGCAGCCGCGAACACCGGGGAGCTGTTTTTT.

The V gene is TRBV6-1, the J gene TRBJ2-3; a weak D match, TRBD2 (6 bases). CDR1 and CDR2 (germline): MNHNS, SASEGT. There are 15 residues in the CDR3. The V gene lost 6 bases and the J gene lost 2 bases, with 15 bases spanning the gap. The CDR3 here is CASSRLGSTTDTQYF. DNA for the CDR3: TGTGCCAGCAGCCGACTAGGAAGCACCACAGATACGCAGTATTTT.

The J gene is TRBJ2-4, the V gene TRBV29-1; tentatively, D is TRBD2 (5 bases). The CDR3 has 9 amino acids. Germline V gene data show CDR1 as SQVTM and CDR2 as ANQGSEA. DNA for the CDR3: TGCACCCGGAGGAACATTCAGTACTTC. Amino acid sequence: CTRRNIQYF.

The rearrangement joins TRBV10-3 to TRBJ2-5, with D hard to call. The CDR3 is 12 amino acids. V shed 1 base and J shed 3 bases, with 3 bases lying between them. Germline V gives CDR1 ENHRY, CDR2 SYGVKD. The CDR3 DNA reads as TGTGCCATCAGTGAGTTGGAAGAGACCCAGTACTTC. It is translated as CAISELEETQYF.

This clonotype was counted many times. The J gene is TRBJ2-5, the V gene TRBV7-2; a possible D gene is TRBD1 (5 bases). The germline V gene encodes CDR1 SGHTA and CDR2 FQGNSA. V lost 5 bases and J 1 base, leaving 17 bases between the germline ends. The CDR3 is 16 residues long. CDR3 sequence: CASSKGVFSPQETQYF. The CDR3 nucleotides read TGTGCCAGCAGCAAAGGGGTTTTCTCGCCCCAAGAGACCCAGTACTTC.

V and J are TRBV7-9 and TRBJ2-2; D uncertain. From germline, CDR1 is SEHNR and CDR2 FQNEAQ (reference sequence). Trimming left V 1 base short and J 3 bases short, with 9 bases between. CDR3 length: 15 amino acids. This chain's CDR3 is CASSLGVVDTGELFF. DNA for the CDR3: TGTGCCAGCAGCTTAGGCGTTGTGGACACCGGGGAGCTGTTTTTT.

DNA of the CDR3: TGCAGTGCTAGGTCGCCCCACACGTATCGGTCCTACGAGCAGTACTTC. This gives the protein CSARSPHTYRSYEQYF. The rearrangement joins TRBV20-1 to TRBJ2-7; D remains ambiguous. The germline gives CDR1 DFQATT, CDR2 SNEGSKA (reference sequence). V was cut by 3 bases and J by 1 base, with 19 bases left in between. This CDR3 region has 16 residues.